This TCR beta chain was recorded in a study of blood T cell repertoires in COVID-19. Across the study: PBMCs, B-cell-depleted T cells, or T cells were the source of the cDNA or gDNA that made up the material.

The germline gives CDR1 SGHTA, CDR2 FQGNSA. The CDR3 extends over 14 amino acids. Trimming cost V 5 bases and J 0 bases, with 9 bases left between them. Authors' methods: Reference gene primers were amplified, and this amplification served to estimate nucleated cell counts. Generated by immunoSEQ multiplex PCR, the TCRdb table keeps only in-frame clones and is missing some. V, J and clone size were drawn from that table, and D and trimming were deduced from the DNA. The table includes roughly 250,000 clones, around nine tenths detected once. Everyone who took part was roughly 18 to 100 years old, and they came from 24 US areas. Which cohort a participant joined came from the clinical history participants gave.

The rearrangement uses TRBV7-2 and TRBJ2-3; D ambiguous. The sequencing input was PBMCs or T cells enriched from blood (not recorded which). This receptor was taken from a woman between 50 and 59 years old who had recovered from COVID-19. The CDR3 nucleotides are TGTGCCAGCAGCCCCTATTCTAGCACAGATACGCAGTATTTT. Encoded protein: CASSPYSSTDTQYF. The variable domain in full, with the rest retrieved from reference TRBV7-2 and TRBJ2-3, is GAGVSQSPSNKVTEKGKDVELRCDPISGHTALYWYRQSLGQGLEFLIYFQGNSAPDKSGLPSDRFSAERTGGSVSTLTIQRTQQEDSAVYLCASSPYSSTDTQYFGPGTRLTVL.